A selection of T cell receptor beta chains follows, all from one sample in a study of blood T cell repertoires in COVID-19. Some clones are missing from TCRdb's copy, which holds only in-frame ones; the method was immunoSEQ multiplex PCR. The sample contains 48,000 or so clones, about 90% of which appear only once. Sequencing used peripheral blood. These receptors all stem from a human donor in a cohort sampled during active COVID-19. Both conserved end residues are part of each CDR3. D genes are given only for firm matches. Clone size appears in some rows only: once, few, many, or a class for an expanded clone.

J	size	V	D	CDR3	DNA
TRBJ1-2	NA	TRBV9	TRBD1	CASSVDHTGGLSVYGYTF	TGTGCCAGCAGCGTAGACCATACAGGGGGACTATCCGTCTATGGCTACACCTTC
TRBJ2-3	once	TRBV5-1	NA	CASSLGLGTDTQYF	TGCGCCAGCAGCTTGGGGCTAGGCACAGATACGCAGTATTTT
TRBJ1-1	NA	TRBV6-5	NA	CASSYSAVNTEAFF	TGTGCCAGCAGTTACTCGGCGGTGAACACTGAAGCTTTCTTT
TRBJ1-1	NA	TRBV2	TRBD1	CASRSTGMNTEAFF	TGTGCCAGCAGGTCGACAGGGATGAACACTGAAGCTTTCTTT
TRBJ2-3	NA	TRBV7-3	TRBD2	CASSRTDGLAGKDTQYF	TGTGCCAGCAGCCGAACCGATGGACTAGCGGGAAAAGATACGCAGTATTTT
TRBJ2-1	NA	TRBV29-1	TRBD2	CSAVRSGKYNEQFF	TGCAGCGCCGTGCGTAGCGGGAAGTACAATGAGCAGTTCTTC
TRBJ2-5	NA	TRBV2	TRBD1	CASRRGTGETQYF	TGTGCCAGCAGGAGGGGGACAGGGGAGACCCAGTACTTC
TRBJ2-7	NA	TRBV6-1	TRBD2	CASSEAGSGRVPYEQYF	TGTGCCAGCAGTGAAGCAGGCTCCGGGAGGGTACCCTACGAGCAGTACTTC
TRBJ1-1	NA	TRBV19	NA	CASSQQGLNTEAFF	TGTGCCAGTAGTCAACAGGGTCTGAACACTGAAGCTTTCTTT
TRBJ2-7	NA	TRBV20-1	NA	CSAASKIEQYF	TGCAGTGCTGCCTCTAAGATAGAGCAGTACTTC
TRBJ2-7	NA	TRBV2	NA	CASSGDYSSYEQYF	TGTGCCAGCAGTGGTGACTATAGCTCCTACGAGCAGTACTTC
TRBJ2-1	NA	TRBV5-1	TRBD2	CASSFLAEPSYNEQFF	TGCGCCAGCAGCTTTCTAGCGGAACCCTCCTACAATGAGCAGTTCTTC
TRBJ2-2	NA	TRBV5-3	TRBD1	CARSRNAGQGETGELFF	TGTGCCAGAAGCCGGAACGCGGGACAGGGTGAAACCGGGGAGCTGTTTTTT
TRBJ1-4	NA	TRBV2	NA	CASSEAWGGKEKLFF	TGTGCCAGCAGTGAAGCGTGGGGAGGAAAAGAAAAACTGTTTTTT
TRBJ2-3	NA	TRBV6-5	NA	CASSYLKTGLADTQYF	TGTGCCAGCAGTTACTTAAAGACAGGTTTAGCAGATACGCAGTATTTT
TRBJ2-6	NA	TRBV28	NA	CASSLFAGTGANVLTF	TGTGCCAGCAGTTTATTTGCAGGAACCGGGGCCAACGTCCTGACTTTC
TRBJ2-1	NA	TRBV28	TRBD2	CASSFGTSGYNEQFF	TGTGCCAGCAGTTTTGGGACTAGCGGTTACAATGAGCAGTTCTTC
TRBJ2-5	NA	TRBV12-3/TRBV12-4	NA	CASSFGETQYF	TGTGCCAGCAGTTTCGGAGAGACCCAGTACTTC
TRBJ1-1	once	TRBV27	NA	CASSFTGGLEAFF	TGTGCCAGCAGTTTTACGGGGGGCCTTGAAGCTTTCTTT
TRBJ2-1	NA	TRBV4-1	TRBD2	CASSQGLAGGFNEQFF	TGCGCCAGCAGCCAAGGACTAGCGGGAGGGTTCAATGAGCAGTTCTTC
TRBJ1-6	NA	TRBV3-1/TRBV3-2	NA	CASSSGQKDSPLHF	TGTGCCAGCAGCTCCGGACAGAAAGATTCACCCCTCCACTTT
TRBJ2-3	NA	TRBV5-1	TRBD1	CASSWGQVTDTQYF	TGCGCCAGCAGCTGGGGACAGGTCACAGATACGCAGTATTTT
TRBJ2-3	NA	TRBV6-5	TRBD2	CASSSLAGGTQYF	TGTGCCAGCAGTTCCCTAGCGGGAGGCACGCAGTATTTT
TRBJ2-7	few	TRBV7-9	NA	CASSLAAGVTAYEQYF	TGTGCCAGCAGCTTAGCAGCGGGCGTTACCGCCTACGAGCAGTACTTC
TRBJ2-3	NA	TRBV29-1	NA	CSVGMVQEATQYF	TGCAGCGTCGGAATGGTACAGGAAGCTACGCAGTATTTT
TRBJ2-1	NA	TRBV5-1	TRBD2	CASSRTSGRNNEQFF	TGCGCCAGCAGCCGCACTAGCGGGAGGAACAATGAGCAGTTCTTC